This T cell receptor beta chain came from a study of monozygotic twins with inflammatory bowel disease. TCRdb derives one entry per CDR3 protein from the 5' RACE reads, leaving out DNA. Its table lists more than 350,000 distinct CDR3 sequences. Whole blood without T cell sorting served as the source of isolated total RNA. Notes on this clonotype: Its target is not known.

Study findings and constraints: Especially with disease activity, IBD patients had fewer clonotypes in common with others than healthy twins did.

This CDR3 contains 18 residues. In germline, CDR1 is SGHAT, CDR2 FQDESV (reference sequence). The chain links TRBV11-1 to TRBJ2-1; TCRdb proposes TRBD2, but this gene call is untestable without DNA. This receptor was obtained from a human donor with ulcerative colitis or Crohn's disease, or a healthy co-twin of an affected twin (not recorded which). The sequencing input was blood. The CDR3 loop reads CASSSTNPSGGAAYEQFF.